This T cell receptor (beta chain) was recovered during a study of T cell responses to AZD1222 COVID-19 vaccine. Study-level results: In all cases, repertoires were sampled only after the peak T cell response.

Clones were sequenced by immunoSEQ multiplex PCR, and TCRdb holds only the in-frame ones, with some missing. The data show 150,000 to 250,000 clones, over 85% seen once. Points on this clone: Its cognate antigen is unknown.

This sample comprised peripheral blood, obtained 28 days after the second AZD1222 dose. This TCR was recovered from an adult who received the AZD1222 COVID-19 vaccine.

The chain's CDR3 is CASSQEKIIMNTEAFF. DNA of the CDR3: TGCGCCAGCAGCCAAGAGAAGATTATAATGAACACTGAAGCTTTCTTT. This chain connects TRBV4-3 to TRBJ1-1, with no clear D. Germline V gene lookup returns CDR1 LGHNA and CDR2 YSLEER. This CDR3 comprises 16 residues. V was cut by 0 bases and J by 0 bases, with 11 bases left in between.